A selection of T cell receptor beta chains follows, all from one sample in a study of blood T cell repertoires in COVID-19. Repertoires were generated with immunoSEQ multiplex PCR, while TCRdb's copy carries only in-frame clones and drops some. The data contain 190,000 or so clones, approximately 86% of them singletons. Specimen: PBMCs or T cells enriched from blood (not recorded which). The receptors stem from a woman aged 25 to 45 who had been exposed to COVID-19. Both conserved end residues are part of each CDR3. D genes are given only for firm matches. Size tells how often a clone was seen (once, few, many) or the class of an expanded clone, and some rows leave it out.

CDR3nt | CDR3aa | d_gene | j_gene | abundance | v_gene
TGTGCCAGCTCGGGTACAGGGGAGCCCTACGAGCAGTACTTC | CASSGTGEPYEQYF | TRBD1 | TRBJ2-7 | NA | TRBV18
TGTGCCAGCAGTTTAAACAGTTACCAAAAACTGTTTTTT | CASSLNSYQKLFF | NA | TRBJ1-4 | NA | TRBV12-3/TRBV12-4
TGCAGCACTGACTTTACCGGGACAGGGGGCGGCTACACCTTC | CSTDFTGTGGGYTF | TRBD1 | TRBJ1-2 | NA | TRBV29-1
TGCAGTGCTAGTTCCCCACAGAACACTGAAGCTTTCTTT | CSASSPQNTEAFF | NA | TRBJ1-1 | NA | TRBV20-1
TGTGCCAGTACCTCCCAAGGACAGGGTGGCTATGGCTACACCTTC | CASTSQGQGGYGYTF | TRBD1 | TRBJ1-2 | NA | TRBV19
TGTGCCAGCAGCTCGCCCGATTCGGGGGCCTACGAGCAGTACTTC | CASSSPDSGAYEQYF | NA | TRBJ2-7 | NA | TRBV7-9
TGTGCCACCAGTGGATCACAAATCCAGCCCCAGCATTTT | CATSGSQIQPQHF | NA | TRBJ1-5 | NA | TRBV24-1
TGTGCCAGCAGGACAGGGGCCGAGCGTGAAGCTTTCTTT | CASRTGAEREAFF | TRBD1 | TRBJ1-1 | once | TRBV28
TGTGCCAGCAGCCCGAAGAGGAGGGGAGATAGTCAGCCCCAGCATTTT | CASSPKRRGDSQPQHF | NA | TRBJ1-5 | NA | TRBV7-8
TGCGCCAGCAGCTTAGGTGGGTTCAGAGGGAATGAGCAGTTCTTC | CASSLGGFRGNEQFF | NA | TRBJ2-1 | NA | TRBV5-1
TGTGCTAGTGGTTTGGCCACTTCAGCACCTAGCGGGGGATTGAACACCGGGGAGCTGTTTTTT | CASGLATSAPSGGLNTGELFF | TRBD2 | TRBJ2-2 | NA | TRBV12-5
TGTGCCAGCAGTTTACAGGGGAGCACTGAAGCTTTCTTT | CASSLQGSTEAFF | NA | TRBJ1-1 | NA | TRBV12-3/TRBV12-4
TGTGCCATCGGGCGGCGGGACAGCCTTTCAACAGATACGCAGTATTTT | CAIGRRDSLSTDTQYF | NA | TRBJ2-3 | NA | TRBV24-1
TGCGCCAGCAGCGAGGGAGAGACCCAGTACTTC | CASSEGETQYF | NA | TRBJ2-5 | NA | TRBV5-1
TGTGCCAGCAGCGTCCCGGGAAGGTGGTCACCCCTCCACTTT | CASSVPGRWSPLHF | NA | TRBJ1-6 | NA | TRBV11-3
TGTGCCAGCAGCCGGGAGCTCAATGAGCAGTTCTTC | CASSRELNEQFF | NA | TRBJ2-1 | NA | TRBV7-9
TGTGCCAGCACAGGGGGCTCAACCCAAAATCAGCCCCAGCATTTT | CASTGGSTQNQPQHF | TRBD1 | TRBJ1-5 | NA | TRBV2
TGTGCCAGTAGTACCTGGACAGGGAATCAACAGCCCCAGCATTTT | CASSTWTGNQQPQHF | TRBD1 | TRBJ1-5 | NA | TRBV19
TGTGCCAGCAGTCCGACTAGCGGGGGGGCCAGGGAGCAGTTCTTC | CASSPTSGGAREQFF | TRBD2 | TRBJ2-1 | NA | TRBV2
TGTGCCAGCAGCGTTGGACAGAGCTCCTACAATGAGCAGTTCTTC | CASSVGQSSYNEQFF | NA | TRBJ2-1 | NA | TRBV9
TGTGCCAGCAGCGTAGTACCACAGGCCGATACGCAGTATTTT | CASSVVPQADTQYF | NA | TRBJ2-3 | NA | TRBV9
TGCGCCAGCCACGACTTGAACACTGAAGCTTTCTTT | CASHDLNTEAFF | NA | TRBJ1-1 | NA | TRBV5-1
TGTGCCAGCAGCTCTTCCCCCGACTCTAAGAACACCGGGGAGCTGTTTTTT | CASSSSPDSKNTGELFF | NA | TRBJ2-2 | NA | TRBV7-9
TGTGCCAGCAGCGTAGTCCAGGGGATCTATCGTCACGAGCAGTACTTC | CASSVVQGIYRHEQYF | NA | TRBJ2-7 | NA | TRBV9
TGTGCCAGCAGTGAAATTCATAGCACAGATACGCAGTATTTT | CASSEIHSTDTQYF | NA | TRBJ2-3 | NA | TRBV2
TGCAGCGCGTACGGGGCCGGGGGGTCTAATGAAAAACTGTTTTTT | CSAYGAGGSNEKLFF | NA | TRBJ1-4 | NA | TRBV29-1
TGCGCCAGCAGCTTTAACAGGGAGTACGAGCAGTACTTC | CASSFNREYEQYF | NA | TRBJ2-7 | NA | TRBV5-1
TGTGCCACAGGCGAAGGGGCAACTGGGGCCAACGTCCTGACTTTC | CATGEGATGANVLTF | NA | TRBJ2-6 | NA | TRBV24-1
TGTGCCAGCAGCGCTAGCGGGGCAAACTACAATGAGCAGTTCTTC | CASSASGANYNEQFF | TRBD2 | TRBJ2-1 | few | TRBV9
TGTGCCAGTAGTATAGCGGTTAACACTGAAGCTTTCTTT | CASSIAVNTEAFF | NA | TRBJ1-1 | NA | TRBV19
TGTGCCAGCAGTTACTCGAAAGGGGCGCGCATTTCACCCCTCCACTTT | CASSYSKGARISPLHF | NA | TRBJ1-6 | few | TRBV6-5
TGTGCCAGCAGTGGGGGACAGGGAAACAATCAGCCCCAGCATTTT | CASSGGQGNNQPQHF | TRBD1 | TRBJ1-5 | NA | TRBV2
TGTGCCAGCAGCCCCGCCCGGACAGGGAGGGAAGATACGCAGTATTTT | CASSPARTGREDTQYF | NA | TRBJ2-3 | NA | TRBV11-3
TGTGCCAGCAGAATCTCAGGGGTAGCCGGGGAGCTGTTTTTT | CASRISGVAGELFF | NA | TRBJ2-2 | NA | TRBV6-4
TGTGCCAGCAGCCAACTGGGACAGGGGAAGTCACCCCTCCACTTT | CASSQLGQGKSPLHF | TRBD1 | TRBJ1-6 | once | TRBV4-2
TGTGCCAGCAGCTTAGATGCGTCGTCCTATAATTCACCCCTCCACTTT | CASSLDASSYNSPLHF | NA | TRBJ1-6 | few | TRBV11-2
TGTGCCAGTAGGTTCGGGGGCACAGATACGCAGTATTTT | CASRFGGTDTQYF | NA | TRBJ2-3 | NA | TRBV19
TGTGCCAGCAGCTTACTCCCAGGGAACACCGGGGAGCTGTTTTTT | CASSLLPGNTGELFF | NA | TRBJ2-2 | few | TRBV7-6
TGTGCCAGCAGTGATCTGGATACGCAGTATTTT | CASSDLDTQYF | NA | TRBJ2-3 | NA | TRBV6-1
TGCGCCAGCAGCACGGGACAGGAGGGAGGCTACACCTTC | CASSTGQEGGYTF | TRBD1 | TRBJ1-2 | NA | TRBV5-1
TGCAGTGCTAGTCAGGGGGGTAATTCACCCCTCCACTTT | CSASQGGNSPLHF | TRBD1 | TRBJ1-6 | NA | TRBV20-1
TGTGCCTGGAGGGTCCAGGGGCAGAACACTGAAGCTTTCTTT | CAWRVQGQNTEAFF | NA | TRBJ1-1 | few | TRBV30
TGTGCCAGCAGCCGCCCAAGGGACAGGCCTACCTATAATTCACCCCTCCACTTT | CASSRPRDRPTYNSPLHF | TRBD1 | TRBJ1-6 | NA | TRBV7-2
TGTGCCAGCAGTTGGGGCCGGGATACGCAGTATTTT | CASSWGRDTQYF | NA | TRBJ2-3 | NA | TRBV27
TGCGCCAGCAGCCAAGAAGTAGGGGGCCATAGCAATCAGCCCCAGCATTTT | CASSQEVGGHSNQPQHF | TRBD1 | TRBJ1-5 | once | TRBV4-1
TGTGCCAGCAGCTTAGTAGGATCAGGGGGCTACGAGCAGTACTTC | CASSLVGSGGYEQYF | TRBD1 | TRBJ2-7 | NA | TRBV11-2
TGTGCCAGCAGCTTGGGACAGATGAACACTGAAGCTTTCTTT | CASSLGQMNTEAFF | TRBD1 | TRBJ1-1 | NA | TRBV7-9
TGTGCCAGCACACCTCGCGGGCTCGACACCGGGGAGCTGTTTTTT | CASTPRGLDTGELFF | NA | TRBJ2-2 | NA | TRBV9
TGTGCCAGCAGCGCCTTAGCGGGGGGAGGGAATGAGCAGTTCTTC | CASSALAGGGNEQFF | NA | TRBJ2-1 | NA | TRBV21-1
TGTGCCAGTAGTAGCGGGGTAACCAATGAGCAGTTCTTC | CASSSGVTNEQFF | NA | TRBJ2-1 | NA | TRBV19
TGCGCCAGCCACGGACAGGGGACAGATACGCAGTATTTT | CASHGQGTDTQYF | TRBD1 | TRBJ2-3 | once | TRBV5-1